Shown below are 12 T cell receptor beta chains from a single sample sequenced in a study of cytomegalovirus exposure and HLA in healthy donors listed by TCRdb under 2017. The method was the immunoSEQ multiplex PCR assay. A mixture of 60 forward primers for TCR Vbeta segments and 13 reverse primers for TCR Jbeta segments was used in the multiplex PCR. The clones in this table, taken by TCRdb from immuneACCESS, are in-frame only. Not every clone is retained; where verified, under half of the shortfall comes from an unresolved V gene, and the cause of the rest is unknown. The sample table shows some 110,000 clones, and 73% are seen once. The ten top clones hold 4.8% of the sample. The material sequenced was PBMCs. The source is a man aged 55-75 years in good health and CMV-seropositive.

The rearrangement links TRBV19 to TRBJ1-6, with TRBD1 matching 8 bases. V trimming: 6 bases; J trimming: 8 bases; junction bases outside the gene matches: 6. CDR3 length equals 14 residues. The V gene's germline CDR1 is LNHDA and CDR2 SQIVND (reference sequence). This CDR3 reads CASRRTGSDSPLHF. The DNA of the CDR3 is TGTGCCAGTAGGCGGACAGGGTCGGATTCACCCCTCCACTTT.

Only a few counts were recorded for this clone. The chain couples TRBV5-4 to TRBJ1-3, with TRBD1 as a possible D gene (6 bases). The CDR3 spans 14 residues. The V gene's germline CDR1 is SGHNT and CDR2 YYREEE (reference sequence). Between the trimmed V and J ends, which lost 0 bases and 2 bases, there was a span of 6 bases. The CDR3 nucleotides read TGTGCCAGCAGCTTGGCAGGGGCTGGAAACACCATATATTTT. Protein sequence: CASSLAGAGNTIYF. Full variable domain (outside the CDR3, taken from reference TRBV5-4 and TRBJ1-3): ETGVTQSPTHLIKTRGQQVTLRCSSQSGHNTVSWYQQALGQGPQFIFQYYREEENGRGNFPPRFSGLQFPNYSSELNVNALELDDSALYLCASSLAGAGNTIYFGEGSWLTVV.

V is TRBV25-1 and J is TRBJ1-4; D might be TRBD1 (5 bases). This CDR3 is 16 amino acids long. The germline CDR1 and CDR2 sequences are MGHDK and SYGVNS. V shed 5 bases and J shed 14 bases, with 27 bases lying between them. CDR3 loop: CASSLYGGPLGGRLFF. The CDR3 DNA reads TGTGCCAGCAGTTTGTATGGAGGGCCCCTTGGGGGACGGCTGTTTTTT.

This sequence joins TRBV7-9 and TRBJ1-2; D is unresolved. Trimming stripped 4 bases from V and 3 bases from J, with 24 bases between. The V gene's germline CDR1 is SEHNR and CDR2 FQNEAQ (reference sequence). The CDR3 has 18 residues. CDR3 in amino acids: CASSYDIPRPPSYYGYTF. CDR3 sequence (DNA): TGTGCCAGCAGCTACGACATCCCCCGCCCCCCCTCCTACTATGGCTACACCTTC.

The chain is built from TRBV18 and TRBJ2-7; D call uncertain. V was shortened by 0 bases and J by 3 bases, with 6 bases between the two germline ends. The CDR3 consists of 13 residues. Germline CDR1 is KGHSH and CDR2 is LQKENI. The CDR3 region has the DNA TGTGCCAGCTCACCACCGCGGTACTACGAGCAGTACTTC. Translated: CASSPPRYYEQYF.

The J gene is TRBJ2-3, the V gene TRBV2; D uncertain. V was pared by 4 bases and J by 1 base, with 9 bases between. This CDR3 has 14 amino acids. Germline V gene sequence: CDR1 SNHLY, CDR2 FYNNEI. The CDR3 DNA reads TGTGCCAGCAGTGTTCTAGTACGCACAGATACGCAGTATTTT. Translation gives CASSVLVRTDTQYF.

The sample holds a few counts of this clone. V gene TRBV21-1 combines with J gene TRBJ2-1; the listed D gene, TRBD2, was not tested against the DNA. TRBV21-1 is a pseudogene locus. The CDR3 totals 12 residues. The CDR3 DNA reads TGTGCCAGCGGAGTTGGAAACAATGAGCAGTTCTTC. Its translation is CASGVGNNEQFF.

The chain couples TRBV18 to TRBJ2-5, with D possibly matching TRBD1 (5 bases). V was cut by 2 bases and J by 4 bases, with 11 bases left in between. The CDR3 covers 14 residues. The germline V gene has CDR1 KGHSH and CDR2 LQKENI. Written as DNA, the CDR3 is TGTGCCAGCTCACCAGGAAGTGGGGCAGAGACCCAGTACTTC. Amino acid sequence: CASSPGSGAETQYF.

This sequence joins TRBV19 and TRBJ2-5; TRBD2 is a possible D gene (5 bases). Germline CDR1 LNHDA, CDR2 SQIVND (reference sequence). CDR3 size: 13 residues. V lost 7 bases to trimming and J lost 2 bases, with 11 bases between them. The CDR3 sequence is CASNGLQQETQYF. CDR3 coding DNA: TGTGCCAGTAACGGACTGCAACAAGAGACCCAGTACTTC.

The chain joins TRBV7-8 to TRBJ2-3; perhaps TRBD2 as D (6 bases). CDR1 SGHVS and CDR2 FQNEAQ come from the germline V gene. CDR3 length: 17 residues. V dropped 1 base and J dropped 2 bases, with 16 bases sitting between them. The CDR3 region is CASSLDGGAENTDTQYF. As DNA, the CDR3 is TGTGCCAGCAGCTTAGACGGGGGAGCGGAGAACACAGATACGCAGTATTTT.

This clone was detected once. Written as DNA, the CDR3 is TGTGCCAGCTCATCCACAGGGGCCGGGGCCAAAAACATTCAGTACTTC. Its protein is CASSSTGAGAKNIQYF. The chain employs TRBV18 and TRBJ2-4, with 7 bases identical to TRBD1. Per the germline V gene, CDR1 is KGHSH and CDR2 is LQKENI. This CDR3 has 16 amino acids. The V and J ends lost 5 bases and 1 base, in that order; junction bases with no gene match: 8.

The CDR3 DNA is TGTGCCAGCAGAACTCAGGGTCACGGCTACACCTTC. It is translated as CASRTQGHGYTF. The chain employs TRBV28 and TRBJ1-2; D may be TRBD1 (5 bases). Germline V gene sequence: CDR1 MDHEN, CDR2 SYDVKM. CDR3 length: 12 residues. The V end lost 6 bases, the J end lost 8 bases, and 13 bases lay between the germline ends.